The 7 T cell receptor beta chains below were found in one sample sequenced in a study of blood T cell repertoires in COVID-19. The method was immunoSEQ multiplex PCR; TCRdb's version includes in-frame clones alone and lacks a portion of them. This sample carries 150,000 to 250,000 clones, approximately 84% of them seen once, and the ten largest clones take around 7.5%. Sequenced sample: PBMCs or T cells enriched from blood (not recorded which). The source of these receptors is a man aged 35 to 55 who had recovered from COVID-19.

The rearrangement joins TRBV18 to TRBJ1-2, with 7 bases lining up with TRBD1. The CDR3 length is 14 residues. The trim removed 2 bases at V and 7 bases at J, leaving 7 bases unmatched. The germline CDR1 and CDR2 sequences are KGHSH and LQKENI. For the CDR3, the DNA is TGTGCCAGCTCACCAAATAACAGGGGCTCTGGCTACACCTTC. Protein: CASSPNNRGSGYTF. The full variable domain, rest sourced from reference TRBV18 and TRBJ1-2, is NAGVMQNPRHLVRRRGQEARLRCSPMKGHSHVYWYRQLPEEGLKFMVYLQKENIIDESGMPKERFSAEFPKEGPSILRIQQVVRGDSAAYFCASSPNNRGSGYTFGSGTRLTVV.

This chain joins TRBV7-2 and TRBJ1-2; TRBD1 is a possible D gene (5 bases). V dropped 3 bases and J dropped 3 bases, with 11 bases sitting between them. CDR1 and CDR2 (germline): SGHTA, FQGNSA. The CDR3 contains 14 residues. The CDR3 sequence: CASSFGQGDYGYTF. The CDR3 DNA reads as TGTGCCAGCAGCTTTGGCCAGGGCGACTATGGCTACACCTTC.

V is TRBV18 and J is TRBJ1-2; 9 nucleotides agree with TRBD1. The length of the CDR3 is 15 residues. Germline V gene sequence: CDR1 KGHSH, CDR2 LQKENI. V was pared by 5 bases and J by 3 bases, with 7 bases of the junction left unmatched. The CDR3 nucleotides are TGTGCCAGCTCAGCCCCTGACAGGGGGTACTATGGCTACACCTTC. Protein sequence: CASSAPDRGYYGYTF.

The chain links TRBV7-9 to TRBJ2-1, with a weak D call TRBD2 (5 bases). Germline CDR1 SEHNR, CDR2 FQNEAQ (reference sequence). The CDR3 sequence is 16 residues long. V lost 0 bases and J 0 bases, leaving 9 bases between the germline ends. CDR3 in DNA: TGTGCCAGCAGCTTAGCTATAGGGAGCTCCTACAATGAGCAGTTCTTC. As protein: CASSLAIGSSYNEQFF.

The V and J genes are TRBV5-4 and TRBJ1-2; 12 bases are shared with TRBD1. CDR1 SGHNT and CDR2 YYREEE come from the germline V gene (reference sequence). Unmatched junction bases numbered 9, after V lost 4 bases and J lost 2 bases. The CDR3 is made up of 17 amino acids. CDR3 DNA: TGTGCCAGCAGCATGGGACAGGGGGCAAGCTTGAACTATGGCTACACCTTC. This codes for CASSMGQGASLNYGYTF.

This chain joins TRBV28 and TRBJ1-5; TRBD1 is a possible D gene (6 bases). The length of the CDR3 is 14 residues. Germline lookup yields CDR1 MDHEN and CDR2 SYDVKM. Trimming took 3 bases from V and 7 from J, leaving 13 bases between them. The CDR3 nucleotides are TGTGCCAGCAGTTTGGCAGGGGCAGGCCAGCCCCAGCATTTT. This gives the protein CASSLAGAGQPQHF. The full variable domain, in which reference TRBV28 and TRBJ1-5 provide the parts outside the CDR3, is DVKVTQSSRYLVKRTGEKVFLECVQDMDHENMFWYRQDPGLGLRLIYFSYDVKMKEKGDIPEGYSVSREKKERFSLILESASTNQTSMYLCASSLAGAGQPQHFGDGTRLSIL.

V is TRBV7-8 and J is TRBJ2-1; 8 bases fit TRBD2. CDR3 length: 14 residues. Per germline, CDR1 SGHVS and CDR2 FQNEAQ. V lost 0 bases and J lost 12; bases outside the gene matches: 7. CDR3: CASSLAETAGGQFF. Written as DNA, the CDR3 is TGTGCCAGCAGCTTAGCTGAGACGGCGGGAGGGCAGTTCTTC.